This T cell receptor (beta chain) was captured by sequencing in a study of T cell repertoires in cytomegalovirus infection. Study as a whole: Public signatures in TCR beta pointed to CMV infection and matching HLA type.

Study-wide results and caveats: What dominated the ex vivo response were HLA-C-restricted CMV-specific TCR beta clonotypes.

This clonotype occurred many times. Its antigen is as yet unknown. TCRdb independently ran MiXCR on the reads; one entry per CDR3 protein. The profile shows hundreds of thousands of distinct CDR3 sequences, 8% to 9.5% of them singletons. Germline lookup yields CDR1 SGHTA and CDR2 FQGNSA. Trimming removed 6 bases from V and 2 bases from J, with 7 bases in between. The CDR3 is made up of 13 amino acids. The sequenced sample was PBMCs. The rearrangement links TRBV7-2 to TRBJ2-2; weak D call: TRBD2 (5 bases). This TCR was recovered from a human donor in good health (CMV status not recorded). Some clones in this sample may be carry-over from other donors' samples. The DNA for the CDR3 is TGTGCCAGCAGAGCGGCTAACACCGGGGAGCTGTTTTTT. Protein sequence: CASRAANTGELFF.